This T cell receptor beta chain comes out of a study of OX40 agonist ivuxolimab in advanced cancers. At the level of the study: Those treated in dose escalation had hepatocellular carcinoma, melanoma, renal cell cancer or head and neck cancer. Mean age approximately 61 years, range about 20 to 90; 82.7% male. Prior checkpoint blockade (anti-PD-1, anti-PD-L1 or anti-CTLA-4) was permitted; under 50% had it.

The repertoire was sequenced with immunoSEQ multiplex PCR; TCRdb's copy has only in-frame clones and lacks some. This repertoire shows around 30,000 clones, approximately 91% found once; its top ten account for roughly 4.2%. Blood sampling took place at baseline, cycle 4 day 1, and cycle 7 day 1. The CDR3 loop spans 16 amino acids. Germline lookup yields CDR1 MNHEY and CDR2 SMNVEV (reference sequence). V trimming: 7 bases; J trimming: 0 bases; junction bases outside the gene matches: 3. The input for sequencing was CD4+ or CD8+ T cells sorted from blood, taken in a trial of the OX40 agonist ivuxolimab. The source of this sequence is an adult with an advanced solid tumor such as melanoma, head and neck, liver or kidney cancer. The genes are TRBV27 and TRBJ2-6; 10 positions match TRBD2. The CDR3 sequence: CASTRTSGSGANVLTF. In DNA form, the CDR3 reads TGTGCCAGCACGCGGACTAGCGGCTCTGGGGCCAACGTCCTGACTTTC.